This T cell receptor (beta chain) derives from a study of OX40 agonist ivuxolimab in advanced cancers. Across the whole study: Every 2 weeks, ivuxolimab was infused into the patients intravenously at between 0.01 and 10 mg/kg.

As to this clone: The antigen is not known.

With 4 bases removed from V and 5 bases from J, the gap between germline ends came to 14 bases. CDR1 and CDR2 from the germline V gene are KGHSH and LQKENI. CDR3 length: 14 amino acids. Repertoires were generated with immunoSEQ multiplex PCR, while TCRdb's copy carries only in-frame clones and drops some. The sample carries 79,000 or so clones, about 90% recorded once. Overall study findings and caveats: Among expanded peripheral T cells, antigen specificity went undetermined. In general, CD8+ T cells held more expanded clones than CD4+ did, on average.

The sequence came from an adult with an advanced solid tumor such as melanoma, head and neck, liver or kidney cancer. Specimen: CD4+ or CD8+ T cells sorted from blood, collected in a trial of the OX40 agonist ivuxolimab. This sequence joins TRBV18 and TRBJ2-5; tentative D call: TRBD1 (6 bases). This CDR3 reads CASSRNRVGETQYF. The CDR3 DNA follows: TGTGCCAGCTCACGGAACAGGGTGGGCGAGACCCAGTACTTC.